This T cell receptor (beta chain) was profiled in a study of long-term antiretroviral therapy in people with HIV. Sequencing relied on immunoSEQ assay v3.0, run at survey level. Some clones are missing from TCRdb's copy, which holds only in-frame ones; the method was immunoSEQ multiplex PCR. The sample yields about 17,000 clones, approximately 81% seen once. In germline, CDR1 is SEHNR, CDR2 FQNEAQ (reference sequence). With 5 bases removed from V and 6 bases from J, the gap between germline ends came to 10 bases. This CDR3 comprises 12 residues. This sequence originates from a man aged 45 to 65 with HIV. The sequenced sample was unsorted PBMCs, obtained 0.3 years before starting antiretroviral therapy. The V call is TRBV7-9, the J call TRBJ1-1; D possibly corresponds to TRBD1 (6 bases). CDR3 bases: TGTGCCAGCAGCGCGGACAGCCCTGAAGCTTTCTTT. Protein product: CASSADSPEAFF.